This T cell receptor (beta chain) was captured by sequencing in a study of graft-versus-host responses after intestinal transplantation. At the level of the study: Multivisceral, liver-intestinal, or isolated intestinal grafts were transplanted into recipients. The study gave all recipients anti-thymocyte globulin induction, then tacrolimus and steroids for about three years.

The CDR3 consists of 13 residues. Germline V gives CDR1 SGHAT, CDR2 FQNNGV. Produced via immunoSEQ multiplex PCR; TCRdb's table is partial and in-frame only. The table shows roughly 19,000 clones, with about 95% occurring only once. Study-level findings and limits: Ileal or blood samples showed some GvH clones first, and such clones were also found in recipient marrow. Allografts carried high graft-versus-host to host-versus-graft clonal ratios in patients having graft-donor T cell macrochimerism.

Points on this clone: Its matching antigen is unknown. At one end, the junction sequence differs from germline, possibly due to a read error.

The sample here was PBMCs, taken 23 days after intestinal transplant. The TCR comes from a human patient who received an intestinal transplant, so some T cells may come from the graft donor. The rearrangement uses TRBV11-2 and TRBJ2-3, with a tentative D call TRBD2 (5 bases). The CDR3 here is CAGSPTAGDTQYF. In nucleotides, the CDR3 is TGTGCCGGCAGCCCCACCGCGGGAGATACGCAGTATTTT. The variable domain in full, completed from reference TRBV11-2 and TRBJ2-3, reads EAGVAQSPRYKIIEKRQSVAFWCNPISGHATLYWYQQILGQGPKLLIQFQNNGVVDDSQLPKDRFSAERLKGVDSTLKIQPAKLEDSAVYLCAGSPTAGDTQYFGPGTRLTVL.